Listed below are T cell receptor beta chains from one sample, sequenced in a study of Tregs in tolerant kidney transplant recipients. Sequencing was performed with immunoSEQ multiplex PCR; in TCRdb, only in-frame clones are kept and a portion is missing. The sample includes fewer than 80,000 clones, approximately 98% of them seen just once. This specimen was Tregs from blood, taken before the transplant. The receptors stem from a human donor who received a combined kidney and bone marrow transplant. Each CDR3 is given with its conserved first and last residue. A D gene is named only where the DNA matches it firmly. Expanded clones are given a class, and other clones once, few, many or no size at all.

V,size,length,D,J,DNA,CDR3
TRBV18,-,16,-,TRBJ1-5,TGTGCCAGCTCACCAGGTCGGGGTGGAGGGGAGCAGCCCCAGCATTTT,CASSPGRGGGEQPQHF
TRBV19,-,15,-,TRBJ1-2,TGTGCCAGCTACCCGCGCGGAAGGGGCGATCGGGGCTACACCTTC,CASYPRGRGDRGYTF
TRBV7-2,-,14,TRBD2,TRBJ2-1,TGTGCCAGCATGACTAGCGGGACTTACAATGAGCAGTTCTTC,CASMTSGTYNEQFF
TRBV7-3,-,15,-,TRBJ1-1,TGTGCCAGCAGCTTAACGACGGCAGGGCCAACTGAAGCTTTCTTT,CASSLTTAGPTEAFF
TRBV27,once,13,-,TRBJ1-2,TGTGCCAGCAGTTTATTGGGGGCCCCTGGCTACACCTTC,CASSLLGAPGYTF
TRBV5-1,-,14,TRBD1,TRBJ1-5,TGCGCCAGCAGCTACGGACAGGGAGGTCAGCCCCAGCATTTT,CASSYGQGGQPQHF
TRBV5-4,-,15,-,TRBJ1-1,TGTGCCAGCAGCTGGTCAGGGAATCTGAACACTGAAGCTTTCTTT,CASSWSGNLNTEAFF
TRBV5-1,-,16,TRBD2,TRBJ2-3,TGCGCCAGCAGCTTGGGGAGCGGGGCTCGCACAGATACGCAGTATTTT,CASSLGSGARTDTQYF
TRBV4-1,-,14,-,TRBJ1-4,TGCGCCAGCAGCCAAATGTCGACAGAAAAAAAACTGTTTTTT,CASSQMSTEKKLFF
TRBV4-2,-,13,-,TRBJ1-3,TGTGCCAGCAGCCAAGACAGGGGAAACACCATATATTTT,CASSQDRGNTIYF
TRBV5-1,-,12,-,TRBJ2-7,TGCGCCAGCAGCTTGTTAAGCGGCGAGCAGTACTTC,CASSLLSGEQYF
TRBV7-3,-,16,TRBD2,TRBJ2-1,TGTGCCAGCAGCTTATATGGGACTAGCGGGGGGTATGAGCAGTTCTTC,CASSLYGTSGGYEQFF
TRBV20-1,-,11,-,TRBJ1-2,TGCAGTGCTCTTGACAATTATGGCTACACCTTC,CSALDNYGYTF
TRBV7-6,-,13,-,TRBJ1-1,TGTGCCAGCAGCTTTGGAGGGAACACTGAAGCTTTCTTT,CASSFGGNTEAFF
TRBV6-6,-,13,TRBD1,TRBJ1-1,TGTGCCAGCAGGAAACAGGGGAGCACTGAAGCTTTCTTT,CASRKQGSTEAFF
TRBV30,-,13,TRBD1,TRBJ2-3,TGTGCCTGGAGGAGGGGGCGCACAGATACGCAGTATTTT,CAWRRGRTDTQYF
TRBV20-1,-,11,TRBD1,TRBJ1-1,TGCAGCTCCCAGGGGGGCACTGAAGCTTTCTTT,CSSQGGTEAFF
TRBV4-3,-,16,TRBD2,TRBJ2-3,TGCGCCAGCAGCCAAGATGCGGGAGTGGGCACAGATACGCAGTATTTT,CASSQDAGVGTDTQYF
TRBV30,-,11,-,TRBJ2-5,TGTGCCTGGACGGAGCTAGAGACCCAGTACTTC,CAWTELETQYF
TRBV9,-,19,TRBD2,TRBJ2-5,TGTGCCAGCAGCGCGCCCCTACAGAGAACTAGCGGGGAGATAGAGACCCAGTACTTC,CASSAPLQRTSGEIETQYF
TRBV9,-,16,-,TRBJ1-2,TGTGCCAGCAGCGTATCCCCGCAGGCGCTTAACTATGGCTACACCTTC,CASSVSPQALNYGYTF
TRBV6-1,-,15,TRBD1,TRBJ2-7,TGTGCCAGCAGTGAAGATCGGACAGGGACCTACGAGCAGTACTTC,CASSEDRTGTYEQYF
TRBV28,-,15,TRBD1,TRBJ2-7,TGTGCCAGCAGTTTATTGGGACAGGTTGGCGACGAGCAGTACTTC,CASSLLGQVGDEQYF